This T cell receptor (beta chain) was recorded in a study of CD8 T cells in Susac syndrome. Study observations and caveats: The TCR sequencing and HLA analysis in the study involved a relatively small number of individuals, as the study acknowledged.

The V end was cut by 8 bases, the J end by 3 bases, with 11 bases between. Per the germline V gene, CDR1 is MNHEY and CDR2 is SMNVEV (reference sequence). The CDR3 covers 12 residues. A note on this clonotype: Its specificity is not known.

With random hexamers, reverse transcription was performed on about 0.45 to 1 ug of RNA. An immunoSEQ multiplex PCR amplified TCR beta CDR3 over 54 Vbeta and 13 Jbeta. TCRdb re-derived calls from the immunoSEQ multiplex PCR reads in MiXCR, one entry per CDR3 protein. The data show under 80,000 distinct CDR3 sequences, less than 95% seen once. Blood CD8+ and CD4+ T cells underwent high-throughput TCR beta sequencing. TEMRA cells were enriched by FACS, while CD8+ and CD4+ T cells were obtained through a negative isolation that was performed magnetically. The chain couples TRBV27 to TRBJ2-7; D ambiguous. The TCR comes from a human donor with multiple sclerosis. Sequenced sample: CD8+ T cells from PBMCs. The CDR3 sequence: CASGWVFYEQYF. For the CDR3, the DNA is TGTGCCAGCGGTTGGGTCTTCTACGAGCAGTACTTC.